This TCR beta chain is from a study of cytomegalovirus exposure and HLA in healthy donors. Study outcomes and limitations: Testing in vitro showed a few CMV-associated chains specific for CMV antigens. The number of N-insertions in an Asian-associated ancestry cluster was reportedly below the roughly 620-donor mean in a later analysis.

It was with 60 Vbeta and 13 Jbeta primers that the PCR ran. Repertoires were generated with immunoSEQ multiplex PCR, while TCRdb's copy carries only in-frame clones and drops some. The sample has approximately 160,000 clones; 77% are singletons. Trimming left V 4 bases short and J 4 bases short, with 15 bases between. The length of the CDR3 is 15 residues. CDR1 and CDR2 from the germline V gene are SGHTA and FQGTGA. On this clone: Its antigen remains unknown.

The rearrangement links TRBV7-3 to TRBJ2-3, with D tentatively TRBD2 (6 bases). This sequence was found in a woman aged 25 to 39 in good health and CMV-seropositive. The sample consisted of PBMCs. CDR3 sequence reads: CASSYLAISADTQYF. CDR3 coding DNA: TGTGCCAGCAGCTACCTAGCGATTTCCGCAGATACGCAGTATTTT.